What follows describes a single T cell receptor beta chain. This record belongs to a study of shared clonotypes between healthy human individuals. Study-level information: Three men and a couple of women, aged 18 to 49, were donors. Plates per donor: three CD4 naive, three CD4 memory, two CD8 naive, one CD8 memory.

TCRdb keeps only in-frame clones here, not all; method: immunoSEQ multiplex PCR. This table holds some 2 million clones, about 95% found once. It was CD45RO-negative cells, positively selected for CCR7, that made up naive CD8 cells, with terminally differentiated effector memory CD45RA+ cells excluded. Losses at the gene ends were 6 bases for V and 1 base for J; bases not matched to a gene: 9. This CDR3 region has 17 residues. CDR1 and CDR2 from the germline V gene are SGHAT and FQNNGV. This TCR came from a man aged 18 to 30 in good health. Sequencing was performed on naive CD8+ T cells sorted from blood. The chain uses TRBV11-2 and TRBJ1-1; 12 bases agree with TRBD1. The CDR3 loop is CASRGDRGREGNTEAFF. Written as DNA, the CDR3 is TGTGCCAGCAGGGGGGACAGGGGGCGCGAGGGGAACACTGAAGCTTTCTTT.